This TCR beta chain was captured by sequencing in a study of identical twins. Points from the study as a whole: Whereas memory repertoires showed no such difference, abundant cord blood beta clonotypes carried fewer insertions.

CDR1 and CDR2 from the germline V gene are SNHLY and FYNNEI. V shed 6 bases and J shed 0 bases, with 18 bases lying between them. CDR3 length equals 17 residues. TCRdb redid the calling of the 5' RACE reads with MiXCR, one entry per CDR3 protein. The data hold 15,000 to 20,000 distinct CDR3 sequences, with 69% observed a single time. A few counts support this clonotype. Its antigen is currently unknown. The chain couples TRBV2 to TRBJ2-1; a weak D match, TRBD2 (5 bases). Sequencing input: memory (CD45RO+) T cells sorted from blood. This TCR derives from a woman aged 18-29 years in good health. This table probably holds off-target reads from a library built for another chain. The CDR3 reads CASSPSMGEPSYNEQFF. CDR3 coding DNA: TGTGCCAGCAGCCCATCGATGGGAGAGCCCTCCTACAATGAGCAGTTCTTC.